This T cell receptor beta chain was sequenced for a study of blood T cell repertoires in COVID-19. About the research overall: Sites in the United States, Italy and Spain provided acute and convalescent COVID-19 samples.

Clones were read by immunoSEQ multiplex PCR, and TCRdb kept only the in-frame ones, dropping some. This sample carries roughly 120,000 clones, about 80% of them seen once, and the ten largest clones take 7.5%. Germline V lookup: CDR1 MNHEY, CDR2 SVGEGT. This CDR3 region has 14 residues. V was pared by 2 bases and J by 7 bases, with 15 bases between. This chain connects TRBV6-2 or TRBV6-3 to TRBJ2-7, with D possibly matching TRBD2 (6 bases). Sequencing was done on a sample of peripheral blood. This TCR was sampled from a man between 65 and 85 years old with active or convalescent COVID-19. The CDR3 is CASSYLGVGGEQYF. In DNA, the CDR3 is TGTGCCAGCAGTTACCTGGGGGTCGGGGGTGAGCAGTACTTC.